The present entry profiles one TCR beta chain with its context. What it recognizes is unknown. This sample stems from a study of siplizumab effects on memory and regulatory T cells. Study outcomes and limitations: Alloreactive CD4+ clones that could be mapped were on average approximately 69% Treg-derived with siplizumab, against about 25% in controls. The naive T cell population seemed more diverse than memory cells and seemed a major contributor to the alloresponse. Proliferating Tregs' suppressive function in siplizumab cultures went unconfirmed.

The length of the CDR3 is 17 residues. Trimming removed 4 bases from V and 0 bases from J; junction bases left unmatched: 2. Per the germline V gene, CDR1 is MRHNA and CDR2 is SNTAGT. Assayed TCR templates numbered some 9.3 x 10^4 for each sample. Measured with immunoSEQ multiplex PCR; TCRdb has only the in-frame clones, and not every one. The data contain about 100,000 clones, roughly 93% of them singletons. The rearrangement links TRBV6-4 to TRBJ2-2; TRBD2 agrees at 13 bases. This TCR was recovered from a human donor in good health. The sample comprised non-Treg CD4+ T cells sorted from blood. The CDR3 sequence is CASSGLAGGPNTGELFF. CDR3 DNA sequence: TGTGCCAGCAGTGGACTAGCGGGAGGACCGAACACCGGGGAGCTGTTTTTT.